The entry below describes one T cell receptor beta chain. These data belong to a study of Ad26.COV2.S vaccination and SARS-CoV-2 variants. Generated by immunoSEQ multiplex PCR, the TCRdb table keeps only in-frame clones and is missing some. This repertoire shows around 400,000 clones, more than 80% found once; its top ten account for 12%. Stated treatment: roughly 19 received Ad26.COV2.S at low or high dose, single or two shots; roughly five received placebo; per-sample allocation not given. Day 63 following the first vaccine or placebo injection was when the samples were taken. This CDR3 region has 17 residues. The germline CDR1 and CDR2 sequences are MNHEY and SMNVEV (reference sequence). V shed 2 bases and J shed 5 bases, with 21 bases lying between them.

This receptor was taken from a person aged 18 to 59 who received the Ad26.COV2.S COVID-19 vaccine or a placebo. Sequences were derived from peripheral blood, sampled in a trial of Ad26.COV2.S vaccine versus placebo. J is TRBJ2-5 and V is TRBV27; D uncertain. CDR3 protein: CASSLPTIGIVFETQYF. CDR3 DNA sequence: TGTGCCAGCAGTTTACCCACGATAGGGATAGTTTTTGAGACCCAGTACTTC.